This T cell receptor (beta chain) was found in a study of T cell responses to AZD1222 COVID-19 vaccine. Produced via immunoSEQ multiplex PCR; TCRdb's table is partial and in-frame only. This sample has over 110,000 clones, with 85% to 90% found just once. Study findings and constraints: Spike as a whole was targeted by vaccine-associated CD4 TCRs, dominant at 160-218 and 743-854. No day 14 peak samples; only post-peak repertoires were characterized.

Comments on this clone: Its antigen is unknown.

Germline V gene lookup returns CDR1 GTSNPN and CDR2 SVGIG (reference sequence). This CDR3 region has 13 residues. Trimming removed 1 base from V and 4 bases from J, with 8 bases in between. The specimen comprised peripheral blood, sampled 28 days after the second AZD1222 dose. The chain is built from TRBV30 and TRBJ1-5; a possible D gene is TRBD1 (5 bases). The TCR originated in an adult who received the AZD1222 COVID-19 vaccine. The CDR3 loop is CAWSDSGNQPQHF. CDR3 sequence (DNA): TGTGCCTGGAGTGATTCAGGGAATCAGCCCCAGCATTTT.